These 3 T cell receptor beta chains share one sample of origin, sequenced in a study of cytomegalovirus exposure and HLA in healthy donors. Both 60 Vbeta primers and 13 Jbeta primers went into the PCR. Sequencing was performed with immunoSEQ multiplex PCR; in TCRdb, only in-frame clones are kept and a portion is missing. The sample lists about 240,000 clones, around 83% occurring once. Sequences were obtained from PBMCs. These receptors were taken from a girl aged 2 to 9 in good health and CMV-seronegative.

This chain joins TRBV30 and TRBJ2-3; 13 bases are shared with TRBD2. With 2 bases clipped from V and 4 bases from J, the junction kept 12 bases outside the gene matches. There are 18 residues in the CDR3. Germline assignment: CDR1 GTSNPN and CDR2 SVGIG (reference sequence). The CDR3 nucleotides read TGTGCCTGGAGTCGTGGACTAGCGGGGGTGCAAGATGCAGATACGCAGTATTTT. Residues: CAWSRGLAGVQDADTQYF.

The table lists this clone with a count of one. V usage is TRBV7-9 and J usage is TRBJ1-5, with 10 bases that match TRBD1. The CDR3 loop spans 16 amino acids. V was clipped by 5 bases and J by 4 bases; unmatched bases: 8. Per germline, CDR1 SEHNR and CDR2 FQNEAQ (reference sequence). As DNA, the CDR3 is TGTGCCAGCAGCACTGTAGACAGGGGGCTTAATCAGCCCCAGCATTTT. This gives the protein CASSTVDRGLNQPQHF. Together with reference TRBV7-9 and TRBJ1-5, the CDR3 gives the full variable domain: DTGVSQNPRHKITKRGQNVTFRCDPISEHNRLYWYRQTLGQGPEFLTYFQNEAQLEKSRLLSDRFSAERPKGSFSTLEIQRTEQGDSAMYLCASSTVDRGLNQPQHFGDGTRLSIL.

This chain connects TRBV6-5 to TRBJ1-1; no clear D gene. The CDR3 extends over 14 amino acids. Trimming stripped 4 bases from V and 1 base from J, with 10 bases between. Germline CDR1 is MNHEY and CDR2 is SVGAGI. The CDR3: CASSWDGRNTEAFF. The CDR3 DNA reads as TGTGCCAGCAGTTGGGATGGGAGGAACACTGAAGCTTTCTTT.